This T cell receptor (beta chain) was recorded in a study of blood T cells in healthy people across ages. This CDR3 has 16 amino acids. The germline gives CDR1 SGHRS, CDR2 YFSETQ. The second PCR ran roughly 6 to 11 cycles with a sample-barcoded 5' primer and J-beta primers. MiXCR, applied by TCRdb to the 5' RACE reads, yields one record per CDR3 protein. The table records about 1.8 million distinct CDR3 sequences, around half of them present only once. The source material was blood. The clonotype was recovered from a middle-aged woman in good health. The genes are TRBV5-1 and TRBJ2-7; 10 bases agree with TRBD2. The J call is doubtful: the DNA matches TRBJ2-5 better. CDR3 sequence (DNA): TGCGCCAGCAGCTTGATCGAGCGGGGGGGCACAAAGACCCAGTACTTC. It translates to CASSLIERGGTKTQYF.